This TCR beta chain was sequenced in a study of T cell repertoires in cytomegalovirus infection. Study information: CMV epitopes used comprised recently identified HLA-C-restricted ones and well-studied HLA-B-restricted ones. In public TCR beta signatures, there were indications of both CMV infection and matching HLA type. The study, taken as a whole, reports: HLA-C-restricted TCR beta clonotypes specific for CMV led the ex vivo response. Summed public TCR beta family frequency identified CMV carriers bearing the relevant HLA.

The germline V gene has CDR1 SEHNR and CDR2 FQNEAQ (reference sequence). The CDR3 is 16 amino acids. V shed 5 bases and J shed 3 bases, with 17 bases lying between them. This clonotype came up many times. Its antigen is undetermined. A single record per CDR3 protein comes from TCRdb applying MiXCR to the reads. The sample lists roughly 120,000 distinct CDR3 sequences; over 25% were seen once. The sequences come from CD8+ T cells from cultured PBMCs, collected from culture after CMV antigen stimulation. The source is a human donor in good health (CMV status not recorded). Some clones in this sample may be carry-over from other donors' samples. The chain is built from TRBV7-9 and TRBJ2-1, with D perhaps being TRBD1 or TRBD2 (6 bases each). The CDR3 region is CASSPPTGGFYNEQFF. CDR3 nucleotides: TGTGCCAGCAGCCCCCCCACCGGGGGCTTCTACAATGAGCAGTTCTTC.